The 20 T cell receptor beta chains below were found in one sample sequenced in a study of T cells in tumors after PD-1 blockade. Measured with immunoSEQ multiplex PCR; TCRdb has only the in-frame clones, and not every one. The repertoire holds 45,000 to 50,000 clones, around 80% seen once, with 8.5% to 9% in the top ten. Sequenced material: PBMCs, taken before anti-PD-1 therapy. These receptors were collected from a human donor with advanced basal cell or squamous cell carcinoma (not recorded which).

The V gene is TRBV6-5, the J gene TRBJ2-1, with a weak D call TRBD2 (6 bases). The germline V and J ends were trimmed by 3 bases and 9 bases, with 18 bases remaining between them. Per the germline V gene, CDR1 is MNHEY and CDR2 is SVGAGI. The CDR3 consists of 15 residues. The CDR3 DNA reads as TGTGCCAGCAGTTATAGTGGATGGCCGCGGGGTGAGCAGTTCTTC. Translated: CASSYSGWPRGEQFF.

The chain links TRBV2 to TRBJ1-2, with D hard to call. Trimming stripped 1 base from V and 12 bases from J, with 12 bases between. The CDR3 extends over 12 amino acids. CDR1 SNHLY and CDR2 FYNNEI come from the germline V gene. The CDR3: CASSEGSRWDTF. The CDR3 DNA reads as TGTGCCAGCAGTGAAGGGTCGCGGTGGGACACCTTC. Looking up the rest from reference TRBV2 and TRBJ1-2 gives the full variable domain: EPEVTQTPSHQVTQMGQEVILRCVPISNHLYFYWYRQILGQKVEFLVSFYNNEISEKSEIFDDQFSVERPDGSNFTLKIRSTKLEDSAMYFCASSEGSRWDTFGSGTRLTVV.

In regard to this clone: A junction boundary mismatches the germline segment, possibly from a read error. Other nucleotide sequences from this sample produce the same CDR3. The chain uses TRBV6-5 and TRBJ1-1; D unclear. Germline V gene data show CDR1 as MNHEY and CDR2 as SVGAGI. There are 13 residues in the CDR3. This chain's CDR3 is CASSYGENNEAFF. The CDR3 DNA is TGTGCCAGCAGTTACGGGGAGAACAATGAAGCTTTCTTT.

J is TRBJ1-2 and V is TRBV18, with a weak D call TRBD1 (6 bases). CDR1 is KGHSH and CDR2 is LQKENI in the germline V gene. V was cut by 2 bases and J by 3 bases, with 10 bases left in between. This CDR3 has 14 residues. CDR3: CASSPSGGDYGYTF. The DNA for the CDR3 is TGTGCCAGCTCACCATCGGGGGGCGACTATGGCTACACCTTC.

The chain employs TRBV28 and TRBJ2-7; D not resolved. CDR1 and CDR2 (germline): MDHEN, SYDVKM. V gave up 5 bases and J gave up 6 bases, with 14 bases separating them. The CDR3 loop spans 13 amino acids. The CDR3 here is CASSPPALSEQYF. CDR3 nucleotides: TGTGCCAGCAGTCCCCCCGCCCTTTCCGAGCAGTACTTC.

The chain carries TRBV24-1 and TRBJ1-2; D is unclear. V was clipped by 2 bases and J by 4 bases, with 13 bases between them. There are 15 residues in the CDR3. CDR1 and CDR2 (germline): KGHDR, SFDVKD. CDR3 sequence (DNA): TGTGCCACCAGTGATTCCGCCCGGGGTGGCTATGGCTACACCTTC. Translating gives CATSDSARGGYGYTF.

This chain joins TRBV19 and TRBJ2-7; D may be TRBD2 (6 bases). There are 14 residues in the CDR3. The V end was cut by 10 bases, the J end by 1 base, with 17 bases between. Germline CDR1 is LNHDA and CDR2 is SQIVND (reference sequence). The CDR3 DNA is TGTGCCACCGGGGGAAAGAGAGGTTCCTACGAGCAGTACTTC. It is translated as CATGGKRGSYEQYF.

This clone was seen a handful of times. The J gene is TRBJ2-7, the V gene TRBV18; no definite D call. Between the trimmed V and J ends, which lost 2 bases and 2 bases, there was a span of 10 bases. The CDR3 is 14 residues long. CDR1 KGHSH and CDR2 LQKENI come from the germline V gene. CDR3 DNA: TGTGCCAGCTCACCAGTGCAGACTGCCTACGAGCAGTACTTC. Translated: CASSPVQTAYEQYF.

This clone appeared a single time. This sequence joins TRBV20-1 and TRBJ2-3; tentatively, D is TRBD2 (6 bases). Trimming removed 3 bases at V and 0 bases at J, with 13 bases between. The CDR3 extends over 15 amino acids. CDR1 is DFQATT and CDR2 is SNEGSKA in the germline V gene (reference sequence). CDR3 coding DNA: TGCAGTGCTAGTAGCCAGCGGGCGAGCACAGATACGCAGTATTTT. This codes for CSASSQRASTDTQYF.

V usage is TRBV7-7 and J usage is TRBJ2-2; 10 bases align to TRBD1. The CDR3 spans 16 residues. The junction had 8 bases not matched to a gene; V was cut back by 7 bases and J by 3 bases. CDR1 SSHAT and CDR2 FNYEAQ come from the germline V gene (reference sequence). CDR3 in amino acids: CASTESGTGDTGELFF. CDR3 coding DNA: TGTGCCAGCACAGAATCCGGGACAGGGGACACCGGGGAGCTGTTTTTT.

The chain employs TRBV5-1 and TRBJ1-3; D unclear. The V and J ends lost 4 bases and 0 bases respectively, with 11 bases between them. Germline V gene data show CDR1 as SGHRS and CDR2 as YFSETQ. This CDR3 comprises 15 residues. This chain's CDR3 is CASSQMANSGNTIYF. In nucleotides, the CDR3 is TGCGCCAGCAGCCAAATGGCTAACTCTGGAAACACCATATATTTT.

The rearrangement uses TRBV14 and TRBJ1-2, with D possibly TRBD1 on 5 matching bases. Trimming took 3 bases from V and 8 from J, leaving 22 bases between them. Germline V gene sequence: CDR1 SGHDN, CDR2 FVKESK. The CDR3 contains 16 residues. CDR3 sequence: CASSQISVGPTAGYTF. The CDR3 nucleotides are TGTGCCAGCAGCCAGATTTCCGTGGGACCTACGGCCGGCTACACCTTC.

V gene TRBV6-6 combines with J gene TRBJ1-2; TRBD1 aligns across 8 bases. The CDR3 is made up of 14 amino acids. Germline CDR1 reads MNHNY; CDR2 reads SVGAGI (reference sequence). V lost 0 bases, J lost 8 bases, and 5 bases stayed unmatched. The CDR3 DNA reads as TGTGCCAGCAGTTACTCGCAGGGGGCTGGAGGCTACACCTTC. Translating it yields CASSYSQGAGGYTF.

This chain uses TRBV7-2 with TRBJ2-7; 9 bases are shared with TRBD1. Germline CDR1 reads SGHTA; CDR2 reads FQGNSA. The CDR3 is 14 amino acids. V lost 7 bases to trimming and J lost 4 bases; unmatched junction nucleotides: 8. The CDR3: CASTLGTGKYEQYF. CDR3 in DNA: TGTGCCAGCACCTTGGGGACAGGGAAGTACGAGCAGTACTTC. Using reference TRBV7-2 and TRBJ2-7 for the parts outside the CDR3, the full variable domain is GAGVSQSPSNKVTEKGKDVELRCDPISGHTALYWYRQSLGQGLEFLIYFQGNSAPDKSGLPSDRFSAERTGGSVSTLTIQRTQQEDSAVYLCASTLGTGKYEQYFGPGTRLTVT.

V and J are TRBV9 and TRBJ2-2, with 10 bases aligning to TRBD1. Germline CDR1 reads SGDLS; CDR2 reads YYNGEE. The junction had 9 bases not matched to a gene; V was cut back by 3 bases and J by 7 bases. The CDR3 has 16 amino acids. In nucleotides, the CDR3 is TGTGCCAGCAGCGGAGGGACAGGGGATTGGGGCGGGGAGCTGTTTTTT. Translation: CASSGGTGDWGGELFF.

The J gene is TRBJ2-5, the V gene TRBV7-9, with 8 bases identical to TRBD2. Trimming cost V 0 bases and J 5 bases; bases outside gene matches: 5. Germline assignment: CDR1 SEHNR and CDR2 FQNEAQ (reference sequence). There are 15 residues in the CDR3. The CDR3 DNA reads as TGTGCCAGCAGCTTAGCGGCACGGGGGGGGGAGACCCAGTACTTC. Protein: CASSLAARGGETQYF.

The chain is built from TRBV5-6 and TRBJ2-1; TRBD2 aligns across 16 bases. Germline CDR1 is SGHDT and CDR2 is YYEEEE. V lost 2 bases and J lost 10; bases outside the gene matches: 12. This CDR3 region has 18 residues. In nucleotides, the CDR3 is TGTGCCAGCAGCTTTGGGCCGGGACTAGCGGGAGGGTCAGGGGAGCAGTTCTTC. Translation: CASSFGPGLAGGSGEQFF.

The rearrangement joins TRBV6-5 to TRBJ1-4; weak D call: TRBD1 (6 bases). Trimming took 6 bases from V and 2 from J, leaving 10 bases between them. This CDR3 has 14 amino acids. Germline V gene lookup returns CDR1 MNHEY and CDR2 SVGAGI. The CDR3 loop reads CASRTGATNEKLFF. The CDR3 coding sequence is TGTGCCAGCAGGACAGGAGCGACTAATGAAAAACTGTTTTTT.

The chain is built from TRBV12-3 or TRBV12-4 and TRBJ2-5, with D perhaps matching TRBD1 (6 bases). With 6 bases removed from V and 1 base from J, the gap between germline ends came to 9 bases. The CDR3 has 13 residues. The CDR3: CASRRGIQETQYF. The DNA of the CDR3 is TGTGCCAGCAGAAGGGGGATCCAAGAGACCCAGTACTTC.

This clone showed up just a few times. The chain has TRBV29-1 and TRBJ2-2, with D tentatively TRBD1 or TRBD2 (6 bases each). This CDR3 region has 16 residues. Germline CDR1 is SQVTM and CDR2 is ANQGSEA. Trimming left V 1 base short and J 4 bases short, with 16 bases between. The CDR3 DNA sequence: TGCAGCGTTGAAGTTGGGGGCGGGGCCCTCACCGGGGAGCTGTTTTTT. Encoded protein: CSVEVGGGALTGELFF.